Detailed here is one T cell receptor beta chain. The sample is drawn from a study of blood T cell repertoires in COVID-19. Study context: From the United States, Italy and Spain came samples of acute and convalescent COVID-19.

The CDR3 covers 14 residues. CDR1 and CDR2 (germline): MNHNY, SVGAGI (reference sequence). J gave up 4 bases and V 6 bases, and 8 bases lay outside the gene matches. Original handling: Reference gene primer amplification in the assay estimated nucleated cell counts. The repertoire was sequenced with immunoSEQ multiplex PCR; TCRdb's copy has only in-frame clones and lacks some. V, J and clone size were drawn from that table, and D and trimming were deduced from the DNA. The profile shows about 120,000 clones, around 80% of them singletons. Sample: peripheral blood. The V call is TRBV6-6, the J call TRBJ2-7, with TRBD1 matching 8 bases. The sequence was collected from a man in his 70s with acute or convalescent COVID-19. This CDR3 reads CASSWAGTGYEQYF. The CDR3 region has the DNA TGTGCCAGCAGCTGGGCCGGGACAGGTTACGAGCAGTACTTC.